A selection of T cell receptor beta chains follows, all from one sample in a study of CD8+CD57+ T cells in acquired aplastic anemia. TCRdb re-analysed the reads in MiXCR, keeping a single row per CDR3 protein. The repertoire holds 300,000 or so distinct CDR3 sequences, around 60% seen once, with under 8.5% in the top ten. Source material: sorted CD4+, CD8+, or CD8+CD57+ T cells (not recorded which) from PBMCs. The receptors come from a human donor with severe aplastic anemia or a healthy control (not recorded which). Each CDR3 is given with its conserved first and last residue. Fields, in order: D gene, V gene, J gene, clone size, CDR3 DNA, CDR3 protein. The D gene is left open where the match is weak. Clone size appears in some rows only: once, few, many, or a class for an expanded clone.

NA,TRBV7-2,TRBJ2-3,few,TGTGCCAGCAGCTTAGTTATAGGGTCGGGCACAGATACGCAGTATTTT,CASSLVIGSGTDTQYF
TRBD1,TRBV6-1,TRBJ2-7,few,TGTGCCAGCAGTGAATGGGGGCAGGGGGCGGACGAGCAGTACTTC,CASSEWGQGADEQYF
TRBD1,TRBV19,TRBJ1-5,NA,TGTGCCAGTAGTAAACCTACAGGGGGCGGACAGCCCCAGCATTTT,CASSKPTGGGQPQHF
NA,TRBV7-3,TRBJ1-2,NA,TGCGCCAGCAGCCCCCCGTCGATCTATGGCTACACCTTC,CASSPPSIYGYTF
TRBD2,TRBV7-2,TRBJ2-7,many,TGTGCCAGCAGCCACAGGAGCGGGGGCCCCTCCTACGAGCAGTACTTC,CASSHRSGGPSYEQYF
TRBD2,TRBV19,TRBJ2-1,NA,TGTGCCAGTAGACCTCCGAGGCTAGCGGGAGGGAATGAGCAGTTCTTC,CASRPPRLAGGNEQFF
TRBD1,TRBV7-3,TRBJ2-7,few,TGTGCCAGCAGCCCCGGACAGGGACCCTACGAGCAGTACTTC,CASSPGQGPYEQYF
TRBD2,TRBV9,TRBJ2-7,few,TGTGCCAGCAGCACCTTAGCGGGAGCGGGGTACGAGCAGTACTTC,CASSTLAGAGYEQYF
NA,TRBV12-3/TRBV12-4,TRBJ2-5,once,TGTGCCAGCAGTAAGGGGGGACAATACTTC,CASSKGGQYF
NA,TRBV6-6,TRBJ1-6,NA,TGTGCCAGTACAGGGAACCCAAACTCACCCCTCCACTTT,CASTGNPNSPLHF
TRBD1,TRBV19,TRBJ2-1,few,TGTGCCAGTAGTATCTTCTTTCCGGGACAGGACAATGAGCAGTTCTTC,CASSIFFPGQDNEQFF
NA,TRBV9,TRBJ1-6,NA,TGTGCCAGCAGCGTTCGACGGGCAAATTCACCCCTCCACTTT,CASSVRRANSPLHF
NA,TRBV15,TRBJ2-7,NA,TGTGCCACCAGCAGGGTCCGGGACTCCTCCTACGAGCAGTACTTC,CATSRVRDSSYEQYF
TRBD1,TRBV10-3,TRBJ1-2,few,TGTGCCATCACCCTAACAGGGGAAGGCTACACCTTC,CAITLTGEGYTF
TRBD2,TRBV4-2,TRBJ2-3,NA,TGTGCCAGCAGCTTAACCGGCGAAGGACTAGCGGGGGAGAGCACAGATACGCAGTATTTT,CASSLTGEGLAGESTDTQYF
TRBD1,TRBV2,TRBJ1-1,few,TGTGCCACCAGACAGGGGATCATGAACACTGAAGCTTTCTTT,CATRQGIMNTEAFF
NA,TRBV7-8,TRBJ1-1,NA,TGTGCCAGCAGCTTAGTTGTGTTGCAGATGAACACTGAAGCTTTCTTT,CASSLVVLQMNTEAFF
TRBD2,TRBV20-1,TRBJ2-7,NA,TGCAGTGCTAGCAGGGACTATGGGTCAAATTGGGAGCAGTACTTC,CSASRDYGSNWEQYF
TRBD1,TRBV29-1,TRBJ1-2,NA,TGCAGCGTTGAGACTCCGGGACAGGGGGCAGGCTATGGCTACACCTTC,CSVETPGQGAGYGYTF
NA,TRBV14,TRBJ2-3,NA,TGTGCCAGCAGGGGGACCCGTGGCGGCACAGATACGCAGTATTTT,CASRGTRGGTDTQYF
TRBD1,TRBV12-3/TRBV12-4,TRBJ2-7,once,TGTGCCAGCAGTTTAAGGTTCCAGGGGGCCCTTCCAGAGCAGTACTTC,CASSLRFQGALPEQYF
NA,TRBV7-9,TRBJ1-1,NA,TGTGCCATCGCGCCGGGCTCCACCAACACTGAAGCTTTCTTT,CAIAPGSTNTEAFF
NA,TRBV7-3,TRBJ2-5,NA,TGTGCCAGCGCGGCAGGGGTTCTGGAGACCCAGTACTTC,CASAAGVLETQYF
NA,TRBV7-2,TRBJ2-2,NA,TGTGCCAGCAGCTTACCCCCACCGTACACCGGGGAGCTGTTTTTT,CASSLPPPYTGELFF
NA,TRBV5-1,TRBJ1-1,many,TGCGCCAGCAGCTTGATCGGGTCCCGGAGGAACACTGAAGCTTTCTTT,CASSLIGSRRNTEAFF
NA,TRBV12-3/TRBV12-4,TRBJ1-5,many,TGTGCCAGCAGTTTCGGCGGGGGACCCCAGCATTTT,CASSFGGGPQHF
NA,TRBV4-1,TRBJ2-2,NA,TGCGCCAGCAGCCAAGATTGGGGCACCGGGGAGCTGTTTTTT,CASSQDWGTGELFF
NA,TRBV7-2,TRBJ2-7,NA,TGTGCCAGCAGCCCACGACTAGACCCTGCCTACGAGCAGTACTTC,CASSPRLDPAYEQYF
NA,TRBV2,TRBJ2-6,many,TGTGCCAGCAGTGGGTTTTCCGGCCCTGGAGCCAACGTCCTGACTTTC,CASSGFSGPGANVLTF
TRBD1,TRBV7-9,TRBJ1-6,NA,TGTGCCAGCAGCCGGCGGGACAGGGTCGAATCAGCCCTCCACTTT,CASSRRDRVESALHF
NA,TRBV7-8,TRBJ1-3,few,TGTGCCAGCAGCTTAGCCACACCTGGAAACACCATATATTTT,CASSLATPGNTIYF
NA,TRBV25-1,TRBJ2-2,NA,TGTGCCAGCAGTCTCGGGACCGGACCCTCCACCGGGGAGCTGTTTTTT,CASSLGTGPSTGELFF
NA,TRBV7-9,TRBJ2-3,NA,TGTGCCAGCAGCCGAGGGGGGCGAGGGAAGGCGGATACGCAGTATTTT,CASSRGGRGKADTQYF
TRBD1,TRBV10-3,TRBJ1-6,few,TGTGCCATCAGCCAAGACAGGGGGTTAGAATCACCCCTCCACTTT,CAISQDRGLESPLHF
TRBD2,TRBV7-2,TRBJ2-1,NA,TGTGCCAGCAGGCATGCGGGACTAGCGGGGGGGAGCCCCTACAATGAGCAGTTCTTC,CASRHAGLAGGSPYNEQFF
NA,TRBV9,TRBJ2-3,many,TGTGCCAGCGGTGATATGGGGGGGGCCTCAGATACGCAGTATTTT,CASGDMGGASDTQYF
NA,TRBV24-1,TRBJ2-3,NA,TGTGCCACCAGTGATTTGGGGGGGAGTCTAAATACGCAGTATTTT,CATSDLGGSLNTQYF
TRBD2,TRBV11-2,TRBJ2-7,NA,TGTGCCAGCAGCCGTGGGACTAGCGGGGGGCGAAAGTACTTC,CASSRGTSGGRKYF
TRBD1,TRBV6-1,TRBJ1-2,NA,TGTGCCAGCAGTGAAGCAGCAGGGGGCTATGGCTACACCTTC,CASSEAAGGYGYTF
NA,TRBV4-3,TRBJ2-3,NA,TGCGCCAGCAGCCAAGAATATCAAGCGAGCAATGAGCAGTATTTT,CASSQEYQASNEQYF